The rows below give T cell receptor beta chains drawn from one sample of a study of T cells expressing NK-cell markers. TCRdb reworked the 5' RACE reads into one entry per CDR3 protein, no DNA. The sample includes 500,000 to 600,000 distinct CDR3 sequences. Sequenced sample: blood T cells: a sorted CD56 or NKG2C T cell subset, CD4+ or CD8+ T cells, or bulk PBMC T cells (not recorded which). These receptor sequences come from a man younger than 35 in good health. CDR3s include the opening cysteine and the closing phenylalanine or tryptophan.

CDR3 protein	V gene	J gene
CASSLVGDRGKAFF	TRBV12-3/TRBV12-4	TRBJ1-1
CASSWDGNSYEQYF	TRBV5-1	TRBJ2-7
CASSTEDRGAQYF	TRBV7-2	TRBJ2-5
CASSLAGEQYNEQFF	TRBV7-2	TRBJ2-1
CASSSARGRFPEAFF	TRBV7-8	TRBJ1-1
CSVPSGTPKGTQYF	TRBV29-1	TRBJ2-5
CASSRDPPGRWDYEQYF	TRBV14	TRBJ2-7
CASVAGGEDTQYF	TRBV7-2	TRBJ2-3
CASSQGAREQFF	TRBV7-9	TRBJ2-1
CASSYSGNYGYTF	TRBV6-5	TRBJ1-2
CASSPGLAESSYNEQFF	TRBV7-6	TRBJ2-1
CASSLGGQGPLEQFF	TRBV13	TRBJ2-1
CSARTGDRGSGANVLTF	TRBV20-1	TRBJ2-6
CATSALGMGGGELFF	TRBV15	TRBJ2-2
CASSALPRGIQETQYF	TRBV7-9	TRBJ2-5
CASSSYGVGSSTDTQYF	TRBV12-3/TRBV12-4	TRBJ2-3
CASSQDYTASGTDTQYF	TRBV4-2	TRBJ2-3
CASSPREGIRTDTQYF	TRBV5-5	TRBJ2-3
CASGRGSANEQFF	TRBV9	TRBJ2-1
CASSEWVAGGMPETQYF	TRBV25-1	TRBJ2-5
CASTPGGSPTGELFF	TRBV12-3/TRBV12-4	TRBJ2-2
CSARAGGTERQPQHF	TRBV20-1	TRBJ1-5
CASKGGPHEQFF	TRBV12-3/TRBV12-4	TRBJ2-1
CASSYGQEYNQPQHF	TRBV6-2/TRBV6-3	TRBJ1-5
CAISDVTGELFF	TRBV10-3	TRBJ2-2
CASSFRSQSQIPNEQFF	TRBV11-2	TRBJ2-1
CSATPGSQETQYF	TRBV20-1	TRBJ2-5
CASSESRRGELFF	TRBV10-2	TRBJ2-2
CASSVARSGVDDYGYTF	TRBV9	TRBJ1-2